These 27 T cell receptor beta chains were sequenced from one sample in a study of T-cell reconstitution after alpha-beta-depleted transplantation in children. It was with unique molecular identifiers that the TCRbeta library was prepared. TCRdb fed the PCR reads into MiXCR, producing one record per CDR3 protein. Of 670,000 or so distinct CDR3 sequences in the sample, around 13% are singletons; the top ten hold 0.79%. This specimen consisted of PBMCs, obtained before TCRalphabeta/CD19-depleted stem cell transplant. The source of these receptors is a girl aged 2 to 10 with congenital amegakaryocytic thrombocytopenia, due to receive a stem cell transplant.

This clonotype has ten or more counts. The chain carries TRBV20-1 and TRBJ2-7; 13 bases are a match to TRBD2. The V and J ends lost 5 bases and 0 bases, in that order; junction bases with no gene match: 1. The CDR3 is 14 amino acids. The germline CDR1 and CDR2 sequences are DFQATT and SNEGSKA (reference sequence). CDR3 sequence reads: CSAWTSGSSYEQYF. The CDR3 coding sequence is TGCAGTGCTTGGACTAGCGGGAGCTCCTACGAGCAGTACTTC.

This clonotype was counted at least ten times. This chain connects TRBV20-1 to TRBJ2-1, with 14 bases fitting TRBD2. CDR1 and CDR2 (germline): DFQATT, SNEGSKA (reference sequence). The CDR3 has 14 amino acids. V was clipped by 5 bases and J by 9 bases; unmatched bases: 6. CDR3 DNA: TGCAGTGCTGGGACTAGCGGGAGAGGCAGTGAGCAGTTCTTC. Translating it yields CSAGTSGRGSEQFF.

This clonotype was counted a few times. CDR3: CASSEASRDRDEQFF. The CDR3 nucleotides read TGTGCCAGCAGTGAAGCGTCCCGGGACAGGGATGAGCAGTTCTTC. The rearrangement links TRBV2 to TRBJ2-1, with TRBD1 matching 9 bases. Germline assignment: CDR1 SNHLY and CDR2 FYNNEI. This CDR3 region has 15 residues. V trimming: 0 bases; J trimming: 8 bases; junction bases outside the gene matches: 5.

CDR3 residues: CSVVYQTGSAGNEQFF. DNA of the CDR3: TGCAGCGTTGTCTATCAGACAGGGAGCGCGGGCAATGAGCAGTTCTTC. V and J are TRBV29-1 and TRBJ2-1, with 7 bases that match TRBD1. J gave up 6 bases and V 4 bases, and 15 bases lay outside the gene matches. This CDR3 comprises 16 residues. From germline, CDR1 is SQVTM and CDR2 ANQGSEA.

This clonotype was counted only a few times. J is TRBJ1-2 and V is TRBV29-1; 7 positions match TRBD1. CDR3 length: 13 amino acids. Germline CDR1 is SQVTM and CDR2 is ANQGSEA. Germline trimming cut 6 bases from V and 4 bases from J; bases unmatched to any gene: 8. The CDR3 DNA reads as TGCAGCGTCCCGGAGACAGGGCCCTATGGCTACACCTTC. Amino acids: CSVPETGPYGYTF. Full variable domain (rest looked up from reference TRBV29-1 and TRBJ1-2): SAVISQKPSRDICQRGTSLTIQCQVDSQVTMMFWYRQQPGQSLTLIATANQGSEATYESGFVIDKFPISRPNLTFSTLTVSNMSPEDSSIYLCSVPETGPYGYTFGSGTRLTVV.

In its sample, this clonotype was seen many times. V is TRBV5-1 and J is TRBJ2-7, with no clear D. Between the trimmed V and J ends, which lost 0 bases and 4 bases, there was a span of 17 bases. Germline CDR1 and CDR2: SGHRS and YFSETQ. The CDR3 runs to 16 residues. The CDR3 DNA is TGCGCCAGCAGCTTGGCCGAACAAGAAAATTCGTACGAGCAGTACTTC. Translated, it gives CASSLAEQENSYEQYF.

The sample holds a few counts of this clonotype. The chain employs TRBV15 and TRBJ2-1; TRBD1 matches at 9 bases. This CDR3 has 16 residues. Germline loops: CDR1 LNHNV, CDR2 YYDKDF (reference sequence). V lost 4 bases to trimming and J lost 4 bases; unmatched junction nucleotides: 8. In DNA, the CDR3 is TGTGCCACCAGCACCACGGGACAGGGACAATACAATGAGCAGTTCTTC. Residues: CATSTTGQGQYNEQFF.

This clonotype was detected only a few times. The gene calls are TRBV5-5 and TRBJ2-7; D may be TRBD1 (5 bases). This CDR3 comprises 13 residues. V was trimmed by 4 bases and J by 0 bases, leaving 8 bases between them. CDR1 SGHKS and CDR2 YYEKEE come from the germline V gene (reference sequence). CDR3 region: CASSHDSSYEQYF. CDR3 bases: TGTGCCAGCAGCCATGACAGCTCCTACGAGCAGTACTTC.

This clonotype was seen more than once but under ten times. V and J are TRBV6-2 or TRBV6-3 and TRBJ2-1; the match to TRBD1 covers 10 bases. Losses at the gene ends were 6 bases for V and 14 bases for J; bases not matched to a gene: 7. This CDR3 has 12 amino acids. CDR1 and CDR2 from the germline V gene are MNHEY and SVGEGT. The CDR3 reads CASSLTGTGEFF. CDR3 DNA: TGTGCCAGCAGCTTAACCGGGACAGGGGAGTTCTTC.

This clonotype was seen a handful of times. The chain uses TRBV7-9 and TRBJ2-1; 8 nucleotides agree with TRBD2. V lost 3 bases and J lost 13; bases outside the gene matches: 5. Germline loops: CDR1 SEHNR, CDR2 FQNEAQ (reference sequence). This CDR3 has 12 amino acids. This chain's CDR3 is CASSFDSGAQFF. DNA of the CDR3: TGTGCCAGCAGCTTTGATAGCGGGGCTCAGTTCTTC.

This clonotype was counted only a few times. This rearrangement joins TRBV7-2 to TRBJ2-3; TRBD1 might be the D (6 bases). Germline V lookup: CDR1 SGHTA, CDR2 FQGNSA. The CDR3 runs 16 residues. Trimming shortened V by 5 bases and J by 3 bases, and 18 bases separated the two germline ends. CDR3 loop: CASSLQGPMLTDTQYF. Here the CDR3 DNA reads TGTGCCAGCAGCCTACAGGGCCCAATGTTAACAGATACGCAGTATTTT.

The chain recombines TRBV7-7 with TRBJ2-3; D is unclear. The CDR3 has 14 amino acids. CDR1 SSHAT and CDR2 FNYEAQ come from the germline V gene (reference sequence). The V end was cut by 5 bases, the J end by 4 bases, with 13 bases between. CDR3 region: CASSPLSAADTQYF. In DNA form, the CDR3 reads TGTGCCAGCAGCCCCCTGTCCGCCGCAGATACGCAGTATTTT.

This clonotype was seen more than once but under ten times. The chain is built from TRBV7-8 and TRBJ2-5; D unclear. The CDR3 runs 12 residues. Germline CDR1 SGHVS, CDR2 FQNEAQ. Trimming cost V 9 bases and J 2 bases, with 10 bases left between them. CDR3 in DNA: TGTGCCAGTTGGGCAGGACAAGAGACCCAGTACTTC. Its translation is CASWAGQETQYF.

This clonotype has a count of ten or more. The chain is built from TRBV27 and TRBJ2-3; D uncertain. Germline V gene sequence: CDR1 MNHEY, CDR2 SMNVEV (reference sequence). The CDR3 is 14 amino acids. Trimming took off 6 bases at V and 6 bases at J, with 16 bases between the two ends. The CDR3 sequence is CASRPSTSRDTQYF. Here the CDR3 DNA reads TGTGCCAGCAGGCCGAGCACGAGCAGGGATACGCAGTATTTT.

This clonotype showed up just a few times. The V gene is TRBV7-6, the J gene TRBJ2-1; 11 bases are a match to TRBD2. V shed 2 bases and J 2 bases; nucleotides not matched to a gene: 8. The germline gives CDR1 SGHVS, CDR2 FNYEAQ. The CDR3 covers 18 residues. The CDR3 bases are TGTGCCAGCAGCTTAATGGGGTATAGCGGGAGGGCCTACAATGAGCAGTTCTTC. This codes for CASSLMGYSGRAYNEQFF.

V gene TRBV6-1 combines with J gene TRBJ2-7; 15 bases fit TRBD2. The CDR3 length is 15 residues. After removal of 6 bases from V and 6 bases from J, the junction contained 6 bases not matched to a gene. The germline CDR1 and CDR2 sequences are MNHNS and SASEGT. CDR3 in amino acids: CASSGLAGGPGEQYF. In nucleotides, the CDR3 is TGTGCCAGCAGCGGACTAGCGGGAGGGCCTGGCGAGCAGTACTTC.

This clonotype was recorded at least ten times. The V and J genes are TRBV2 and TRBJ2-7, with no clear D. From germline, CDR1 is SNHLY and CDR2 FYNNEI. The CDR3 has 14 residues. V was clipped by 5 bases and J by 3 bases, with 14 bases between them. CDR3 in DNA: TGTGCCAGCAGTCACAATCAGCAATTCTACGAGCAGTACTTC. Translation gives CASSHNQQFYEQYF.

V gene TRBV7-9 combines with J gene TRBJ2-1, with no clear D. The CDR3 is 15 amino acids. The V gene's germline CDR1 is SEHNR and CDR2 FQNEAQ (reference sequence). V lost 5 bases to trimming and J lost 2 bases, with 13 bases between them. The CDR3 region has the DNA TGTGCCAGCAGCCCCGGGTACAGCACCTACAATGAGCAGTTCTTC. Residues: CASSPGYSTYNEQFF.

The table lists this clonotype with many counts. J is TRBJ2-3 and V is TRBV10-1, with TRBD2 identical over 7 bases. The CDR3 covers 12 residues. The V gene end was trimmed by 7 bases and the J gene end by 5 bases; junction bases not matched to a gene: 3. CDR1 and CDR2 (germline): WNHNN, SYGVQD (reference sequence). CDR3 region: CASTGGGDTQYF. The CDR3 bases are TGCGCCAGCACCGGCGGGGGAGATACGCAGTATTTT.

The table lists this clonotype with a few counts. CDR3 in DNA: TGCGCCAGCAGCGGCGGGACATCAGTCAAAAACATTCAGTACTTC. As protein: CASSGGTSVKNIQYF. The chain recombines TRBV5-1 with TRBJ2-4; either TRBD1 or TRBD2 may supply D (6 bases each). The CDR3 covers 15 residues. Germline assignment: CDR1 SGHRS and CDR2 YFSETQ. Trimming pared 4 bases from V and 3 bases from J, leaving 14 bases between.

CDR3: CAWDRGTGANVLTF. The CDR3 DNA is TGTGCCTGGGACCGGGGTACCGGGGCCAACGTCCTGACTTTC. The chain is built from TRBV30 and TRBJ2-6; tentative D call: TRBD2 (5 bases). The germline CDR1 and CDR2 sequences are GTSNPN and SVGIG (reference sequence). CDR3 length: 14 residues. The V end lost 5 bases, the J end lost 4 bases, and 12 bases lay between the germline ends.

In this sample, this clonotype turned up many times. The rearrangement links TRBV2 to TRBJ2-3, with 12 bases identical to TRBD2. Per the germline V gene, CDR1 is SNHLY and CDR2 is FYNNEI. The CDR3 has 15 amino acids. Trimming cost V 5 bases and J 2 bases; bases outside gene matches: 2. This chain's CDR3 is CASSRLAGVTDTQYF. In DNA form, the CDR3 reads TGTGCCAGCAGTCGACTAGCGGGGGTCACAGATACGCAGTATTTT.

This sequence joins TRBV27 and TRBJ2-7, with 7 positions matching TRBD2. J was trimmed by 6 bases and V by 3 bases; bases with no gene match: 11. The CDR3 runs 15 residues. Looked up from germline, CDR1 is MNHEY and CDR2 is SMNVEV (reference sequence). The CDR3 DNA sequence: TGTGCCAGCAGTTTGACCGGGACTACCTTGCGCGAGCAGTACTTC. This codes for CASSLTGTTLREQYF.

Ten or more counts support this clonotype. The chain couples TRBV20-1 to TRBJ1-1, with 9 positions matching TRBD1. This CDR3 comprises 13 residues. With V trimmed by 5 bases and J by 9 bases, 10 bases remained unmatched. Germline CDR1 and CDR2: DFQATT and SNEGSKA (reference sequence). CDR3 amino acids: CSAWDRAQLQAFF. CDR3 nucleotides: TGCAGTGCTTGGGACAGGGCCCAACTCCAAGCTTTCTTT.

This clonotype was recorded many times. CDR3 amino acids: CASSYPGRQGRDTQYF. CDR3 nucleotide sequence: TGTGCCAGCAGTTACCCGGGGAGGCAGGGCCGGGATACGCAGTATTTT. The chain carries TRBV6-5 and TRBJ2-3, with D perhaps TRBD2 (6 bases). The V end lost 2 bases, the J end lost 6 bases, and 18 bases lay between the germline ends. Germline V gene lookup returns CDR1 MNHEY and CDR2 SVGAGI. This CDR3 is built from 16 residues.

This clonotype was picked up many times. CDR3 nucleotides: TGCAGTGCTCTCACTCCCGGGAGGACCTCTAGCACAGATACGCAGTATTTT. Its protein is CSALTPGRTSSTDTQYF. The rearrangement links TRBV20-1 to TRBJ2-3; 7 positions agree with TRBD2. Per germline, CDR1 DFQATT and CDR2 SNEGSKA (reference sequence). The V gene end was trimmed by 5 bases and the J gene end by 0 bases; junction bases not matched to a gene: 14. The CDR3 length is 17 residues.

This clonotype was recorded at least ten times. The rearrangement links TRBV10-3 to TRBJ1-1; D gene uncertain. The V gene's germline CDR1 is ENHRY and CDR2 SYGVKD. V was pared by 6 bases and J by 3 bases, with 11 bases between. This CDR3 comprises 13 residues. The CDR3 DNA reads TGTGCCATCAGCCGACAAGGAGACACTGAAGCTTTCTTT. It encodes CAISRQGDTEAFF.